One sample yielded the 12 T cell receptor beta chains listed below, sequenced in a study of blood T cell repertoires in COVID-19. Data came from immunoSEQ multiplex PCR; TCRdb stores just in-frame clones and leaves some out. This sample has under 450,000 clones, with less than 90% found just once. The sample consisted of PBMCs or T cells enriched from blood (not recorded which). The receptors were sampled from a woman in her twenties or thirties who had recovered from COVID-19.

The chain is built from TRBV19 and TRBJ1-2; 11 nucleotides agree with TRBD1. The CDR3 contains 14 residues. The germline CDR1 and CDR2 sequences are LNHDA and SQIVND (reference sequence). The V gene end was trimmed by 5 bases and the J gene end by 5 bases; junction bases not matched to a gene: 4. CDR3 DNA sequence: TGTGCCAGTAGTGCCGGGACAGGGGGTTATGGCTACACCTTC. It specifies CASSAGTGGYGYTF.

V is TRBV10-3 and J is TRBJ1-5, with TRBD1 matching over 7 bases. Germline CDR1 reads ENHRY; CDR2 reads SYGVKD. J lost 6 bases, V lost 5 bases, and 4 bases had no gene match. This CDR3 contains 13 residues. CDR3 DNA sequence: TGTGCCATCAGTTGGGACAGAGGTCAGCCCCAGCATTTT. The encoded protein is CAISWDRGQPQHF.

The count of this clone is one. This chain connects TRBV30 to TRBJ2-7; D call uncertain. V was shortened by 2 bases and J by 3 bases, with 5 bases between the two germline ends. There are 11 residues in the CDR3. CDR1 GTSNPN and CDR2 SVGIG come from the germline V gene (reference sequence). The CDR3 sequence is CAWSSGYEQYF. The CDR3, as DNA: TGTGCCTGGAGTTCAGGCTACGAGCAGTACTTC.

This clone has a handful of counts. The chain carries TRBV7-2 and TRBJ2-1, with 7 positions matching TRBD1. This CDR3 spans 16 amino acids. Germline trimming cut 5 bases from V and 3 bases from J; bases unmatched to any gene: 10. Per the germline V gene, CDR1 is SGHTA and CDR2 is FQGNSA. The CDR3 coding sequence is TGTGCCAGCAGCCCCCAAACAGGGGAAATCTACAATGAGCAGTTCTTC. This encodes CASSPQTGEIYNEQFF.

The rearrangement joins TRBV11-2 to TRBJ2-7; maybe TRBD2 (6 bases). Between the trimmed V and J ends, which lost 2 bases and 4 bases, there was a span of 12 bases. Germline V lookup: CDR1 SGHAT, CDR2 FQNNGV. There are 14 residues in the CDR3. Written as DNA, the CDR3 is TGTGCCAGCAGCTTAACTCCAGGGAGGTACGAGCAGTACTTC. Protein sequence: CASSLTPGRYEQYF.

The V gene is TRBV7-9, the J gene TRBJ2-1, with D maybe TRBD2 (6 bases). The CDR3 contains 17 residues. Germline CDR1 is SEHNR and CDR2 is FQNEAQ (reference sequence). The germline V and J ends were trimmed by 2 bases and 5 bases, with 19 bases remaining between them. The CDR3 DNA reads TGTGCCAGCAGCTTATGGCCGGGACTCAGCAACCACAATGAGCAGTTCTTC. This translates into CASSLWPGLSNHNEQFF.

The V call is TRBV30, the J call TRBJ2-7; perhaps TRBD2 as D (5 bases). V shed 0 bases and J shed 2 bases, with 11 bases lying between them. Germline CDR1 reads GTSNPN; CDR2 reads SVGIG (reference sequence). The CDR3 runs 14 residues. The CDR3 loop reads CAWSVGVATYEQYF. As DNA, the CDR3 is TGTGCCTGGAGTGTAGGCGTAGCGACCTACGAGCAGTACTTC. Drawing the rest from reference TRBV30 and TRBJ2-7, the complete variable domain is SQTIHQWPATLVQPVGSPLSLECTVEGTSNPNLYWYRQAAGRGLQLLFYSVGIGQISSEVPQNLSASRPQDRQFILSSKKLLLSDSGFYLCAWSVGVATYEQYFGPGTRLTVT.

The chain carries TRBV27 and TRBJ2-7, with D tentatively TRBD2 (6 bases). The germline V gene encodes CDR1 MNHEY and CDR2 SMNVEV (reference sequence). Trimming shortened V by 3 bases and J by 3 bases, and 6 bases separated the two germline ends. There are 12 residues in the CDR3. The CDR3 DNA sequence: TGTGCCAGCAGTTTCGGGGGCTACGAGCAGTACTTC. Translated: CASSFGGYEQYF.

The count of this clone is one. This sequence joins TRBV30 and TRBJ2-7, with D maybe TRBD1 (5 bases). Germline lookup yields CDR1 GTSNPN and CDR2 SVGIG (reference sequence). The CDR3 totals 16 residues. V lost 3 bases and J lost 2, with 20 bases in between. CDR3 sequence: CAWRSDSKGRAYEQYF. CDR3 bases: TGTGCCTGGAGGTCGGATTCAAAAGGCAGGGCCTACGAGCAGTACTTC.

This clone showed up just a few times. This chain links TRBV30 with TRBJ2-7; weak D call: TRBD1 (6 bases). Germline CDR1 GTSNPN, CDR2 SVGIG (reference sequence). The length of the CDR3 is 11 residues. Trimming stripped 2 bases from V and 7 bases from J, with 9 bases between. CDR3 in amino acids: CAWSTGREQYF. DNA for the CDR3: TGTGCCTGGAGTACAGGGAGAGAGCAGTACTTC.

The rearrangement links TRBV4-1 to TRBJ1-2, with TRBD1 matching over 9 bases. Germline V CDR1 and CDR2: MGHRA, YSYEKL. V trimming: 6 bases; J trimming: 8 bases; junction bases outside the gene matches: 13. The CDR3 has 15 residues. The CDR3 sequence is CASSSTGGSQRGYTF. CDR3 nucleotide sequence: TGCGCCAGCAGTTCCACAGGGGGCTCCCAAAGAGGCTACACCTTC.

The chain carries TRBV7-8 and TRBJ1-1; maybe TRBD1 (5 bases). This CDR3 has 15 amino acids. The V gene's germline CDR1 is SGHVS and CDR2 FQNEAQ. Trimming took 0 bases from V and 5 from J, leaving 13 bases between them. The CDR3 coding sequence is TGTGCCAGCAGCTTAGCGCTAAGCGGGGGAACTGAAGCTTTCTTT. This encodes CASSLALSGGTEAFF.